This T cell receptor (beta chain) originates from a study of neurological immune-mediated disorders. The CDR3 is made up of 15 amino acids. The germline V and J ends were trimmed by 6 bases and 7 bases, with 19 bases remaining between them. Germline CDR1 SNHLY, CDR2 FYNNEI. In every sequencing run, more than 160 million TCR-beta sequences were generated from 15-18 subjects. TCRdb analysed the 5' RACE reads with MiXCR anew, one entry per CDR3 protein. The table has around 60,000 distinct CDR3 sequences, about 3.7% seen once. This clonotype came up many times. This clonotype was sampled from a woman aged 60 to 75 with multiple sclerosis. J is TRBJ2-1 and V is TRBV2, with D tentatively TRBD2 (6 bases). The specimen was PBMCs. CDR3 nucleotide sequence: TGTGCCAGCAGGCGATCTGAGACTAGTATGAATGAGCAGTTCTTC. The encoded protein is CASRRSETSMNEQFF.